This T cell receptor (beta chain) comes out of a study of T-cell reconstitution after alpha-beta-depleted transplantation in children. Researchers prepared the TCRbeta library using unique molecular identifiers, the study reports. Via MiXCR, TCRdb re-called the PCR reads, giving one row per CDR3 protein. The sample carries some 520,000 distinct CDR3 sequences, approximately 29% recorded once. The CDR3 sequence is 16 residues long. Germline V gene sequence: CDR1 SGDLS, CDR2 YYNGEE. This clonotype was detected once. Sequence at one end of the junction differs from germline and may be a read error. The chain is built from TRBV9 and TRBJ2-5; 9 bases are a match to TRBD2. This TCR was recovered from a human donor who donated a stem cell graft to a child with aplastic anemia. The sequences come from PBMCs from the stem cell graft donor, collected from the stem cell graft. This CDR3 is CASSVEGSGSGETHYF. Here the CDR3 DNA reads TGTGCCAGCAGCGTAGAGGGTAGCGGGAGCGGAGAGACCCACTACTTC.